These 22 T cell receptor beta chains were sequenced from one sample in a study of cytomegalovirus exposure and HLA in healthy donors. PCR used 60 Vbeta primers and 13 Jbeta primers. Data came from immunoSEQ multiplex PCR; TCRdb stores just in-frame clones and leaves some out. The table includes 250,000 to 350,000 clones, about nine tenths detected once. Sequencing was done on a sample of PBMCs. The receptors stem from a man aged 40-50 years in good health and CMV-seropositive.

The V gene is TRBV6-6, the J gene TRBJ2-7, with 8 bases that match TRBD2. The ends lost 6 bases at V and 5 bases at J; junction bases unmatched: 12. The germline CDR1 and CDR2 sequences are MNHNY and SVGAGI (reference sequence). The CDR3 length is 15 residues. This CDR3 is CASRGGTRPSDEQYF. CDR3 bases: TGTGCCAGCAGGGGGGGGACTAGGCCATCCGACGAGCAGTACTTC.

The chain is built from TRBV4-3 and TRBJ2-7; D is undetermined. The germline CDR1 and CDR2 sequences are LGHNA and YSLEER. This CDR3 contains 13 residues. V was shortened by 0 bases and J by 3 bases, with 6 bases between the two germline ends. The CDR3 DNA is TGCGCCAGCAGCCAAGAACAGCTCTACGAGCAGTACTTC. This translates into CASSQEQLYEQYF.

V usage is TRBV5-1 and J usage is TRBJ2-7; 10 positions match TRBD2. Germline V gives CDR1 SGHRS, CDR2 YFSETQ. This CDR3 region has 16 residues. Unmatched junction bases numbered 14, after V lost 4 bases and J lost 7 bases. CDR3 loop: CASSVLGLAGAEEQYF. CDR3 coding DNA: TGCGCCAGCAGCGTACTTGGGCTAGCGGGAGCGGAGGAGCAGTACTTC.

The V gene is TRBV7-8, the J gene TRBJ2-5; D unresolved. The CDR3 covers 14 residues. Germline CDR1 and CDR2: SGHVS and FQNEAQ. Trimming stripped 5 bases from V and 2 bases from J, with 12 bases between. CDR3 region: CASSHAGGQETQYF. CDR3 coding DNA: TGTGCCAGCAGCCACGCTGGCGGTCAAGAGACCCAGTACTTC.

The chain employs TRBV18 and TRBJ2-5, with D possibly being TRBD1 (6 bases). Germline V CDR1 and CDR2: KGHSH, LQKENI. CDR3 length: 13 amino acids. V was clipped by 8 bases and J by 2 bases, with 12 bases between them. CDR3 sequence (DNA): TGTGCCAGCGCGGACAGCGGACAAGAGACCCAGTACTTC. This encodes CASADSGQETQYF. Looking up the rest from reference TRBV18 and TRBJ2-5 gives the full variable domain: NAGVMQNPRHLVRRRGQEARLRCSPMKGHSHVYWYRQLPEEGLKFMVYLQKENIIDESGMPKERFSAEFPKEGPSILRIQQVVRGDSAAYFCASADSGQETQYFGPGTRLLVL.

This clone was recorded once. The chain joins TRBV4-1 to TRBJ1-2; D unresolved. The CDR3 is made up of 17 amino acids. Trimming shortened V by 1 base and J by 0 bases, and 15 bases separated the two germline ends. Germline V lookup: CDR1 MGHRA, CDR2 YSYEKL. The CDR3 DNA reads TGCGCCAGCAGCCAAGGGGCATCGGGAACCACTAACTATGGCTACACCTTC. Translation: CASSQGASGTTNYGYTF.

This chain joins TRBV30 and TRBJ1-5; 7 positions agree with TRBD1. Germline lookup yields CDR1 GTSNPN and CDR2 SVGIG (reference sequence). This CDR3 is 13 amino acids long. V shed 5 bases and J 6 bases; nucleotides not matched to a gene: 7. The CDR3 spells CAWAKGAGQPQHF. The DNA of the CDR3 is TGTGCCTGGGCTAAGGGGGCGGGTCAGCCCCAGCATTTT.

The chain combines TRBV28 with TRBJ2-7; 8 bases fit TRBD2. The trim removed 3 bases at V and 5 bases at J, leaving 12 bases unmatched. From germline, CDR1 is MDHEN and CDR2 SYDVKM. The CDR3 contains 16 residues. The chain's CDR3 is CASSFLAGGSRDEQYF. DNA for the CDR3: TGTGCCAGCAGTTTTCTAGCGGGCGGGAGTAGGGACGAGCAGTACTTC. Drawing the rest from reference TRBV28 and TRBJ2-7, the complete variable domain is DVKVTQSSRYLVKRTGEKVFLECVQDMDHENMFWYRQDPGLGLRLIYFSYDVKMKEKGDIPEGYSVSREKKERFSLILESASTNQTSMYLCASSFLAGGSRDEQYFGPGTRLTVT.

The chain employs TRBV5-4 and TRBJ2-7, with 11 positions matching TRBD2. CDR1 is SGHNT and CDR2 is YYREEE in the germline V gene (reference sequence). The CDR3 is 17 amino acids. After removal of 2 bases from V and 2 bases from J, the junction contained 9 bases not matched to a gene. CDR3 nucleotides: TGTGCCAGCAGCTTACCCGCCTCTAGCGGGGGGCCCTACGAGCAGTACTTC. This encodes CASSLPASSGGPYEQYF.

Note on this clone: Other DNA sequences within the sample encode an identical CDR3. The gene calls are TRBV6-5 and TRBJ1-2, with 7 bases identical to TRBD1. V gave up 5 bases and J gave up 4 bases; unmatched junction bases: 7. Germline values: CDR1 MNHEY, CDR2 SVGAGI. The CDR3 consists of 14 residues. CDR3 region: CASSRTDRSYGYTF. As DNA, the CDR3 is TGTGCCAGCAGTCGCACGGACAGGTCCTATGGCTACACCTTC.

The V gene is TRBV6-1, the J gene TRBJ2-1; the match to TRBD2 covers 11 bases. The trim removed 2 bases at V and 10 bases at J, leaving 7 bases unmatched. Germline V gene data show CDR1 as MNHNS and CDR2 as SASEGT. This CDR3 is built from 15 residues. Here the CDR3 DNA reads TGTGCCAGCAGTGAAAGGGCTAGCGGGAGGACGGAGCAGTTCTTC. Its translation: CASSERASGRTEQFF.

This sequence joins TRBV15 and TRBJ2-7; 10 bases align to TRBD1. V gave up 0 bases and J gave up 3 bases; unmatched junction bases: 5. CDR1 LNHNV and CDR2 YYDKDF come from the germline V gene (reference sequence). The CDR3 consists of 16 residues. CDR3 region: CATSRDRGTGVYEQYF. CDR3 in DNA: TGTGCCACCAGCAGAGATAGGGGGACAGGGGTCTACGAGCAGTACTTC.

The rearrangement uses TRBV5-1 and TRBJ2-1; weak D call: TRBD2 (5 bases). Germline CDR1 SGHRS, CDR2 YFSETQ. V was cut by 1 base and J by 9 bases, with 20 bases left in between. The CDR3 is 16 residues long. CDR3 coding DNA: TGCGCCAGCAGCTTGCTCGGGGTCGAGATCTGGAGTGAGCAGTTCTTC. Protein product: CASSLLGVEIWSEQFF.

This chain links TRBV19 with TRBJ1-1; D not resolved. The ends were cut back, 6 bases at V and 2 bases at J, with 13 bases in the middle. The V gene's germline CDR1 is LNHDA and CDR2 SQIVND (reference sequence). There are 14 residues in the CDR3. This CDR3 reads CASSVTVSNTEAFF. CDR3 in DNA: TGTGCCAGTAGCGTAACAGTATCTAACACTGAAGCTTTCTTT. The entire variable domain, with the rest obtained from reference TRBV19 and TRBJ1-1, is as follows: DGGITQSPKYLFRKEGQNVTLSCEQNLNHDAMYWYRQDPGQGLRLIYYSQIVNDFQKGDIAEGYSVSREKKESFPLTVTSAQKNPTAFYLCASSVTVSNTEAFFGQGTRLTVV.

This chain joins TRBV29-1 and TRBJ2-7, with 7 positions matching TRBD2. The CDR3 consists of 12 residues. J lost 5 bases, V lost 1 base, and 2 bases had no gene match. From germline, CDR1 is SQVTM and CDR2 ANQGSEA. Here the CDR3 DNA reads TGCAGCGTTGAAGGCCTAGCGGACGAGCAGTACTTC. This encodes CSVEGLADEQYF.

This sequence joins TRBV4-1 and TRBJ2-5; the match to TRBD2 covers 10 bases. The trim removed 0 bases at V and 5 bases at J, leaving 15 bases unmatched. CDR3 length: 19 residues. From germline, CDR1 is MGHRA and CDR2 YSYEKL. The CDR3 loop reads CASSQDGRKREGLGETQYF. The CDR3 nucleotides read TGCGCCAGCAGCCAAGATGGTCGTAAGCGGGAGGGCCTCGGGGAGACCCAGTACTTC.

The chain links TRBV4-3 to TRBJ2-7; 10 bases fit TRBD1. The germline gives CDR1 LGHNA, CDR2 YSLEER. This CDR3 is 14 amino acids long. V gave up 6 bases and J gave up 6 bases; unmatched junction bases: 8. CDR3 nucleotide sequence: TGCGCCAGCAGGACCGGGACAGGGGCTGTCGAGCAGTACTTC. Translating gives CASRTGTGAVEQYF.

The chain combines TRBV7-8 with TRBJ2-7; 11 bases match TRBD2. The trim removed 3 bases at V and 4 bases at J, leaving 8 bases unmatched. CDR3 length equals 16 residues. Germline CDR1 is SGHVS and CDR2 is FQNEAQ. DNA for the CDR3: TGTGCCAGCAGCTTCGGTCTAGCGGGGGGAGAATACGAGCAGTACTTC. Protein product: CASSFGLAGGEYEQYF.

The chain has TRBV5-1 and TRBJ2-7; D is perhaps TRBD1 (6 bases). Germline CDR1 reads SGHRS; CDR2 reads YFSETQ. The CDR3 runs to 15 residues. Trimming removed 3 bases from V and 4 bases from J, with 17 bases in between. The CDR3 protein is CASSSEPGQKYEQYF. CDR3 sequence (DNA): TGCGCCAGCAGCTCTGAGCCGGGACAAAAGTACGAGCAGTACTTC.

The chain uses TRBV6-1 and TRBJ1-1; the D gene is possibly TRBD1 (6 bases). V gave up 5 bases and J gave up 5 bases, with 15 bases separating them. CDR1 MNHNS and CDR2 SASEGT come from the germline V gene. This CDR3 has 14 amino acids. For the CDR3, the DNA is TGTGCCAGCAGTAAAACAGGGCCGAATACTGAAGCTTTCTTT. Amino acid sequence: CASSKTGPNTEAFF.

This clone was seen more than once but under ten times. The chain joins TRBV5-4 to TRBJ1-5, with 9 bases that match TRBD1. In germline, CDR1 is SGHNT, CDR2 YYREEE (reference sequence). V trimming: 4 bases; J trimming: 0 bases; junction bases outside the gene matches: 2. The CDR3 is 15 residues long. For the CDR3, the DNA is TGTGCCAGCAGCAGGACAGGGGATAGCAATCAGCCCCAGCATTTT. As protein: CASSRTGDSNQPQHF. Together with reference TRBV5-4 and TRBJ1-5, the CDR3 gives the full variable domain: ETGVTQSPTHLIKTRGQQVTLRCSSQSGHNTVSWYQQALGQGPQFIFQYYREEENGRGNFPPRFSGLQFPNYSSELNVNALELDDSALYLCASSRTGDSNQPQHFGDGTRLSIL.

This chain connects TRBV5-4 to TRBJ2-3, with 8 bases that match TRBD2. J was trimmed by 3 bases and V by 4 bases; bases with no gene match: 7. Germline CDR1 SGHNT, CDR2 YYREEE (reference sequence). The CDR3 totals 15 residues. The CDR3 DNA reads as TGTGCCAGCAGCCCAGCGGGAGTGGGGACAGATACGCAGTATTTT. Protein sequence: CASSPAGVGTDTQYF.